The 14 T cell receptor beta chains below come from one sample, sequenced in a study of cytomegalovirus exposure and HLA in healthy donors. The study ran its PCR with 60 Vbeta and 13 Jbeta primers. Generated by immunoSEQ multiplex PCR, the TCRdb table keeps only in-frame clones and is missing some. In all, the sample yields about 160,000 clones. The sequenced material came from PBMCs. Receptor source: a woman aged 55 to 70 in good health and CMV-seronegative.

The chain is built from TRBV19 and TRBJ1-1, with a weak D call TRBD1 (5 bases). Germline V gene sequence: CDR1 LNHDA, CDR2 SQIVND (reference sequence). Trimming cost V 3 bases and J 4 bases, with 9 bases left between them. The CDR3 sequence is 13 residues long. In DNA, the CDR3 is TGTGCCAGTAGTATCGTCGGGGGCACTGAAGCTTTCTTT. It codes for CASSIVGGTEAFF.

V usage is TRBV7-8 and J usage is TRBJ1-6; weak D call: TRBD1 (5 bases). Germline V gene lookup returns CDR1 SGHVS and CDR2 FQNEAQ. V was pared by 2 bases and J by 6 bases, with 11 bases between. The CDR3 extends over 15 amino acids. CDR3 residues: CASSLTRGGNSPLHF. CDR3 sequence (DNA): TGTGCCAGCAGCTTAACGAGGGGAGGTAATTCACCCCTCCACTTT.

This chain uses TRBV7-2 with TRBJ2-7; 13 nucleotides match TRBD2. Per germline, CDR1 SGHTA and CDR2 FQGNSA. This CDR3 has 19 residues. J lost 0 bases, V lost 5 bases, and 13 bases had no gene match. The CDR3 DNA reads TGTGCCAGCAGCCCTATTACCGGGACTAGCGGGGCCCTCTCCTACGAGCAGTACTTC. It translates to CASSPITGTSGALSYEQYF.

The chain is built from TRBV27 and TRBJ2-3; 11 bases match TRBD2. Germline lookup yields CDR1 MNHEY and CDR2 SMNVEV (reference sequence). The CDR3 is 16 residues long. Losses at the gene ends were 2 bases for V and 4 bases for J; bases not matched to a gene: 5. This CDR3 is CASSLILAGESDTQYF. CDR3 DNA: TGTGCCAGCAGTTTAATACTAGCGGGAGAATCAGATACGCAGTATTTT.

The chain combines TRBV6-1 with TRBJ1-4; no reliable D call. This CDR3 has 12 amino acids. Trimming took 5 bases from V and 7 from J, leaving 8 bases between them. Germline assignment: CDR1 MNHNS and CDR2 SASEGT. As DNA, the CDR3 is TGTGCCAGCAGTTCCGACTTTGAAAAACTGTTTTTT. It specifies CASSSDFEKLFF.

CDR3 sequence reads: CAWSDPQVASTDTQYF. The CDR3, as DNA: TGTGCCTGGAGTGATCCCCAGGTGGCGAGCACAGATACGCAGTATTTT. The chain employs TRBV30 and TRBJ2-3; D is unclear. Trimming stripped 1 base from V and 0 bases from J, with 14 bases between. The CDR3 covers 16 residues. Looked up from germline, CDR1 is GTSNPN and CDR2 is SVGIG (reference sequence). Combining the CDR3 with reference TRBV30 and TRBJ2-3 gives the whole variable domain SQTIHQWPATLVQPVGSPLSLECTVEGTSNPNLYWYRQAAGRGLQLLFYSVGIGQISSEVPQNLSASRPQDRQFILSSKKLLLSDSGFYLCAWSDPQVASTDTQYFGPGTRLTVL.

The rearrangement uses TRBV7-9 and TRBJ2-1; TRBD2 matches at 10 bases. Germline lookup yields CDR1 SEHNR and CDR2 FQNEAQ (reference sequence). CDR3 size: 18 residues. Unmatched junction bases numbered 10, after V lost 0 bases and J lost 5 bases. CDR3 DNA: TGTGCCAGCAGCTTAGCGAACAGGGCTAGCGGGAGTAACAATGAGCAGTTCTTC. Translating gives CASSLANRASGSNNEQFF.

The chain employs TRBV29-1 and TRBJ2-7; D might be TRBD2 (5 bases). The germline V and J ends were trimmed by 4 bases and 0 bases, with 10 bases remaining between them. The CDR3 extends over 13 amino acids. In germline, CDR1 is SQVTM, CDR2 ANQGSEA. The DNA for the CDR3 is TGCAGCGTTGGAGGGTCTGGCTCCTACGAGCAGTACTTC. It is translated as CSVGGSGSYEQYF.

The V gene is TRBV2, the J gene TRBJ2-3; tentatively, D is TRBD1 (6 bases). With 3 bases removed from V and 0 bases from J, the gap between germline ends came to 10 bases. Germline values: CDR1 SNHLY, CDR2 FYNNEI. CDR3 length: 15 amino acids. This chain's CDR3 is CASSDMGASTDTQYF. In nucleotides, the CDR3 is TGTGCCAGCAGTGATATGGGGGCTAGCACAGATACGCAGTATTTT.

V usage is TRBV2 and J usage is TRBJ1-5; D ambiguous. Trimming took off 7 bases at V and 0 bases at J, with 7 bases between the two ends. Germline assignment: CDR1 SNHLY and CDR2 FYNNEI. The CDR3 consists of 13 residues. CDR3 nucleotides: TGTGCCAGCAACCGGTATAGCAATCAGCCCCAGCATTTT. Its translation is CASNRYSNQPQHF.

The chain carries TRBV2 and TRBJ1-5, with a tentative D call TRBD1 (6 bases). V lost 6 bases and J 3 bases, leaving 9 bases between the germline ends. Germline assignment: CDR1 SNHLY and CDR2 FYNNEI. The CDR3 consists of 13 residues. The CDR3: CASRRQVNQPQHF. In DNA form, the CDR3 reads TGTGCCAGCAGGCGACAGGTCAATCAGCCCCAGCATTTT.

The chain carries TRBV5-1 and TRBJ1-1, with 8 bases fitting TRBD1. The CDR3 spans 15 residues. The V gene end was trimmed by 3 bases and the J gene end by 1 base; junction bases not matched to a gene: 5. The germline gives CDR1 SGHRS, CDR2 YFSETQ. The CDR3: CASSSTGVRNTEAFF. CDR3 DNA: TGCGCCAGCAGCTCGACAGGGGTTCGGAACACTGAAGCTTTCTTT. Combining the CDR3 with reference TRBV5-1 and TRBJ1-1 gives the whole variable domain KAGVTQTPRYLIKTRGQQVTLSCSPISGHRSVSWYQQTPGQGLQFLFEYFSETQRNKGNFPGRFSGRQFSNSRSEMNVSTLELGDSALYLCASSSTGVRNTEAFFGQGTRLTVV.

The genes are TRBV6-5 and TRBJ1-5; D unresolved. Germline CDR1 and CDR2: MNHEY and SVGAGI. Trimming removed 3 bases at V and 6 bases at J, with 9 bases between. CDR3 length: 13 residues. For the CDR3, the DNA is TGTGCCAGCAGTTATGTTCGCGGTCAGCCCCAGCATTTT. This translates into CASSYVRGQPQHF.

This rearrangement joins TRBV4-1 to TRBJ1-2; D ambiguous. This CDR3 comprises 13 residues. The germline V and J ends were trimmed by 1 base and 5 bases, with 8 bases remaining between them. Per germline, CDR1 MGHRA and CDR2 YSYEKL. The CDR3 spells CASSQVAEYGYTF. The CDR3 DNA reads as TGCGCCAGCAGCCAAGTGGCGGAATATGGCTACACCTTC.